This TCR beta chain was found in a study of blood T cell repertoires in COVID-19. Study information: Sites in the United States, Italy and Spain provided acute and convalescent COVID-19 samples. In each case, the material was cDNA or gDNA derived from T cells, B-cell-depleted T cells, or PBMCs.

V lost 1 base to trimming and J lost 6 bases, with 12 bases between them. Per the germline V gene, CDR1 is LNHNV and CDR2 is YYDKDF (reference sequence). This CDR3 contains 14 residues. As handled by the study authors: Amplification of reference gene primers provided the estimated nucleated cell counts. The method was immunoSEQ multiplex PCR; TCRdb's version includes in-frame clones alone and lacks a portion of them. The D gene and trimming were derived from the DNA, and the V and J assignments and clone size from that table. The sample has approximately 300,000 clones, 85% to 90% seen once; the top ten hold roughly 1%. Seattle patients were enrolled during active infection and followed longitudinally.

This receptor was identified in a woman between 40 and 50 years old with COVID-19, enrolled during active disease. The sequenced sample was peripheral blood. The rearrangement joins TRBV15 to TRBJ1-1; D is unresolved. The CDR3 reads CATSRAISEAEAFF. CDR3 DNA: TGTGCCACCAGCAGAGCGATCTCTGAGGCTGAAGCTTTCTTT.